A single sample is the source of the 15 T cell receptor beta chains below, sequenced in a study of shared clonotypes between healthy human individuals (dated by TCRdb to the early 2020s). CD8 naive samples were obtained by positive selection for CCR7 among CD45RO-negative cells, yielding a CD45RA+CCR7+ population from which TemRA cells were excluded. Library generation was performed with the immunoSEQ multiplex PCR assay. The table comes from immuneACCESS by way of TCRdb, which keeps in-frame sequences with V and J called. Part of the clones is missing from these tables; in studies checked, under half for an unresolved V gene and the rest for unknown reasons. The sample yields approximately 2,200,000 clones; under 95% were counted once. The top ten hold 1.5% to 2% of the sample. The sequenced sample was naive CD8+ T cells from PBMCs. Per the publication, the cell subset or site label means: CD45RA+CCR7+. The receptors derive from a man younger than 35 in good health. Some clones in this sample may be carry-over from other donors' samples.

The chain carries TRBV5-6 and TRBJ1-2; weak D call: TRBD1 (6 bases). The ends were cut back, 3 bases at V and 1 base at J, with 13 bases in the middle. From germline, CDR1 is SGHDT and CDR2 YYEEEE. The CDR3 sequence is 15 residues long. The CDR3 loop is CASSWGTGSNYGYTF. The CDR3 coding sequence is TGTGCCAGCAGCTGGGGTACAGGGAGTAACTATGGCTACACCTTC.

V usage is TRBV19 and J usage is TRBJ2-5; 8 bases line up with TRBD2. The CDR3 is made up of 14 amino acids. V dropped 4 bases and J dropped 2; count of bases not matched to a gene: 3. CDR1 is LNHDA, CDR2 SQIVND, per germline (reference sequence). Written as DNA, the CDR3 is TGTGCCAGTAGTACCACTAGCGGTCAAGAGACCCAGTACTTC. It yields the protein CASSTTSGQETQYF.

This clone came up once. The chain combines TRBV5-6 with TRBJ2-7, with 8 positions matching TRBD1. Germline V lookup: CDR1 SGHDT, CDR2 YYEEEE. The CDR3 contains 14 residues. V trimming: 4 bases; J trimming: 4 bases; junction bases outside the gene matches: 7. In DNA form, the CDR3 reads TGTGCCAGCAGCACCGGACAGGGCTGGTACGAGCAGTACTTC. Translated: CASSTGQGWYEQYF.

This clone was recorded a few times. The chain employs TRBV27 and TRBJ1-1; D is ambiguous. V gave up 6 bases and J gave up 0 bases, with 8 bases separating them. CDR3 length equals 13 residues. Germline assignment: CDR1 MNHEY and CDR2 SMNVEV (reference sequence). The CDR3 sequence: CASRTLLNTEAFF. The CDR3 DNA sequence: TGTGCCAGCAGGACCCTTCTGAACACTGAAGCTTTCTTT.

This chain uses TRBV13 with TRBJ1-1; TRBD1 matches 7 bases. The CDR3 contains 14 residues. The V and J ends lost 1 base and 5 bases, in that order; junction bases with no gene match: 4. CDR1 PRHDT and CDR2 FYEKMQ come from the germline V gene (reference sequence). Here the CDR3 DNA reads TGTGCCAGCAGCTTAGAGAACAGGGGTACTGAAGCTTTCTTT. Translating gives CASSLENRGTEAFF.

The rearrangement uses TRBV27 and TRBJ2-7; D could derive from TRBD1 or TRBD2 (5 bases each). In germline, CDR1 is MNHEY, CDR2 SMNVEV (reference sequence). The V end lost 5 bases, the J end lost 6 bases, and 14 bases lay between the germline ends. There are 13 residues in the CDR3. The CDR3 spells CASSQSGPSEQYF. The CDR3 DNA is TGTGCCAGCAGTCAATCGGGACCTAGCGAGCAGTACTTC.

The chain uses TRBV5-1 and TRBJ2-5; the match to TRBD1 covers 9 bases. Looked up from germline, CDR1 is SGHRS and CDR2 is YFSETQ. The J segment lost 5 bases and the V segment lost 2 bases, leaving 4 bases of the junction unmatched. This CDR3 contains 14 residues. In nucleotides, the CDR3 is TGCGCCAGCAGCTTACAGGGGGCGATCGAGACCCAGTACTTC. This codes for CASSLQGAIETQYF.

The CDR3 sequence is CASSPQQPIYNSPLHF. CDR3 sequence (DNA): TGTGCCAGCAGCCCCCAACAGCCGATCTATAATTCACCCCTCCACTTT. The V gene is TRBV7-9, the J gene TRBJ1-6; no firm D call. Germline loops: CDR1 SEHNR, CDR2 FQNEAQ (reference sequence). CDR3 length: 16 residues. V lost 5 bases to trimming and J lost 3 bases, with 14 bases between them.

The chain uses TRBV7-9 and TRBJ1-4; D may be TRBD1 (5 bases). The CDR3 loop spans 14 amino acids. CDR1 and CDR2 from the germline V gene are SEHNR and FQNEAQ (reference sequence). V was trimmed by 3 bases and J by 6 bases, leaving 11 bases between them. The CDR3 sequence: CASSFRQGYEKLFF. Here the CDR3 DNA reads TGTGCCAGCAGCTTTAGGCAGGGATATGAAAAACTGTTTTTT.

The V and J genes are TRBV5-4 and TRBJ2-5; TRBD2 matches 11 bases. This CDR3 contains 19 residues. Germline CDR1 and CDR2: SGHNT and YYREEE (reference sequence). The V segment lost 4 bases and the J segment 2 bases; nucleotides outside the gene matches: 16. The CDR3 loop is CASSQTSGSLPMGQETQYF. CDR3 in DNA: TGTGCCAGCAGCCAAACTAGCGGGAGTTTGCCCATGGGGCAAGAGACCCAGTACTTC.

The rearrangement uses TRBV28 and TRBJ1-2; 9 bases are shared with TRBD1. CDR3 length: 13 residues. Germline V lookup: CDR1 MDHEN, CDR2 SYDVKM. V was pared by 2 bases and J by 7 bases, with 2 bases of the junction left unmatched. CDR3 coding DNA: TGTGCCAGCAGTTTACAACAGGGGGCTGGCTACACCTTC. Translating it yields CASSLQQGAGYTF.

With regard to this clone: Other nucleotide sequences in the sample specify the same CDR3. The chain employs TRBV11-2 and TRBJ2-2, with TRBD1 matching over 9 bases. The germline gives CDR1 SGHAT, CDR2 FQNNGV. CDR3 length: 15 amino acids. With 4 bases clipped from V and 3 bases from J, the junction kept 3 bases outside the gene matches. CDR3 sequence: CASSSRQGDTGELFF. CDR3 sequence (DNA): TGTGCCAGCAGCTCACGACAGGGGGACACCGGGGAGCTGTTTTTT.

The chain couples TRBV4-3 to TRBJ2-7; tentatively, D is TRBD1 or TRBD2 (6 bases each). Germline CDR1 is LGHNA and CDR2 is YSLEER. The CDR3 is 14 residues long. Trimming removed 5 bases from V and 2 bases from J, with 13 bases in between. The CDR3 is CASSSGEETYEQYF. Here the CDR3 DNA reads TGCGCCAGCAGCTCAGGGGAGGAAACCTACGAGCAGTACTTC.

This chain joins TRBV6-5 and TRBJ2-2, with TRBD1 as a possible D gene (5 bases). Germline lookup yields CDR1 MNHEY and CDR2 SVGAGI. The CDR3 totals 12 residues. The V and J ends lost 4 bases and 8 bases respectively, with 8 bases between them. The CDR3 here is CASSFRAGELFF. For the CDR3, the DNA is TGTGCCAGCAGTTTCAGGGCAGGGGAGCTGTTTTTT.

The gene calls are TRBV2 and TRBJ2-7, with 7 nucleotides matching TRBD2. Germline CDR1 is SNHLY and CDR2 is FYNNEI. Trimming at V came to 6 bases and at J to 4 bases, leaving 9 bases not matched to a gene. The CDR3 sequence is 14 residues long. The CDR3 nucleotides are TGTGCCAGCAGCGCTCTAGCGGCCAAATACGAGCAGTACTTC. Amino acids: CASSALAAKYEQYF.